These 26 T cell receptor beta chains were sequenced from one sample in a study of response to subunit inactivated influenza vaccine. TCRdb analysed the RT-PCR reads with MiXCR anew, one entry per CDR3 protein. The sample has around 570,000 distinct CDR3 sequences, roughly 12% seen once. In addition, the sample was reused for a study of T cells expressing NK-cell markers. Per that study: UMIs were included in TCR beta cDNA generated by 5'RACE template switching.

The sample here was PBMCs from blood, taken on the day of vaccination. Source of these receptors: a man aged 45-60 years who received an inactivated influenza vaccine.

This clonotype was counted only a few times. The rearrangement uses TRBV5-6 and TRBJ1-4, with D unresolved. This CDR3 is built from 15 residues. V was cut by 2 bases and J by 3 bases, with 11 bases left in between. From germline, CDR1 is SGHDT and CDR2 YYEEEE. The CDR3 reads CASSFSSGPNEKLFF. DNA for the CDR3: TGTGCCAGCAGCTTCTCTTCTGGGCCTAATGAAAAACTGTTTTTT.

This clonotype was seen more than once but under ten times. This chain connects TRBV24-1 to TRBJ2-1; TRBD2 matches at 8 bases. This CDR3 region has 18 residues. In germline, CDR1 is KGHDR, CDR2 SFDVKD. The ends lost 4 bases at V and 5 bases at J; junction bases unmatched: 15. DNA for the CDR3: TGTGCCACCAGTGACACCGTTACTAAGAGCGGGAGAGACAATGAGCAGTTCTTC. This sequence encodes CATSDTVTKSGRDNEQFF.

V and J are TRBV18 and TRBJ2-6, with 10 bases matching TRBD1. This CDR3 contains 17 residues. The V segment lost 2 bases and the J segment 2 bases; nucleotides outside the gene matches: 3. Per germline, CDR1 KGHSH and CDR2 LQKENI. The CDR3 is CASSPTTGGAGANVLTF. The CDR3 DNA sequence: TGTGCCAGCTCACCAACGACAGGGGGCGCTGGGGCCAACGTCCTGACTTTC.

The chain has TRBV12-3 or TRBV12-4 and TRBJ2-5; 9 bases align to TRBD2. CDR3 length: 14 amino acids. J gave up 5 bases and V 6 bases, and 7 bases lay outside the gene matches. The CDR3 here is CASSIAGVFETQYF. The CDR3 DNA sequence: TGTGCCAGCAGCATAGCGGGAGTATTTGAGACCCAGTACTTC.

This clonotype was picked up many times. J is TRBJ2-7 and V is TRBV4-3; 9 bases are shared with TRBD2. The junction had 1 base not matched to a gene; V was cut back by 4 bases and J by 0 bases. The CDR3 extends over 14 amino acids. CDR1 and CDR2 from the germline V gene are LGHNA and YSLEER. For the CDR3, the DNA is TGCGCCAGCAGCCGACTAGCGGACTCCTACGAGCAGTACTTC. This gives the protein CASSRLADSYEQYF.

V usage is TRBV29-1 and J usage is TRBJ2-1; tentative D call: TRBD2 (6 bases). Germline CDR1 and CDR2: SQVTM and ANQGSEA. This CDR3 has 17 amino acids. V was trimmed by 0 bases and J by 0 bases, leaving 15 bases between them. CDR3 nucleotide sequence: TGCAGCGTTGAAGAGGTGGGCGGGGCAAGCTCCTACAATGAGCAGTTCTTC. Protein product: CSVEEVGGASSYNEQFF.

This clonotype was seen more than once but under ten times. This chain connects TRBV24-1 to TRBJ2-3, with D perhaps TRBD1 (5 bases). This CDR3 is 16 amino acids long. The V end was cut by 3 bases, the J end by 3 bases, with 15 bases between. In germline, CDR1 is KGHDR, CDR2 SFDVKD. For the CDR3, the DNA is TGTGCCACCAGTGATCGCGACAGAACTCCTACAGATACGCAGTATTTT. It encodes CATSDRDRTPTDTQYF.

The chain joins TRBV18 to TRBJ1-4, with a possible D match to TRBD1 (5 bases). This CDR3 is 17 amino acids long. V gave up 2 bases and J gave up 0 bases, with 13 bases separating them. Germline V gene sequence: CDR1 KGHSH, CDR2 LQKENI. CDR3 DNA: TGTGCCAGCTCACCATTGGCAGGGCCTACAACTAATGAAAAACTGTTTTTT. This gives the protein CASSPLAGPTTNEKLFF.

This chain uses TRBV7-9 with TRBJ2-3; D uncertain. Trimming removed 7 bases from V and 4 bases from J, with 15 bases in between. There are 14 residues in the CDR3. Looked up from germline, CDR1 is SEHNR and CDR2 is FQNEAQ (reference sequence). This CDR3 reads CASIHPQSADTQYF. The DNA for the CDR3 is TGTGCCAGCATCCACCCCCAGTCAGCAGATACGCAGTATTTT.

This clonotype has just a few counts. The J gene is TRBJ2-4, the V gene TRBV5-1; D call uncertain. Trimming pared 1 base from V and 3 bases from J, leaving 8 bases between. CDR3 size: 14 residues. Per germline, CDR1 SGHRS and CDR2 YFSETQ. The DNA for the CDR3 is TGCGCCAGCAGCTTGTACAGAAGCAAAAACATTCAGTACTTC. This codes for CASSLYRSKNIQYF.

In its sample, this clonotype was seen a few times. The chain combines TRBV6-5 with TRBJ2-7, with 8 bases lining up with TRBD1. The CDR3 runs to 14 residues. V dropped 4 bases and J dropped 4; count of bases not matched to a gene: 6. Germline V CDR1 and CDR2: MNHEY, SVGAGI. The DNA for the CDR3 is TGTGCCAGCAGTTGGCCGGGACAGGAGTACGAGCAGTACTTC. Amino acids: CASSWPGQEYEQYF.

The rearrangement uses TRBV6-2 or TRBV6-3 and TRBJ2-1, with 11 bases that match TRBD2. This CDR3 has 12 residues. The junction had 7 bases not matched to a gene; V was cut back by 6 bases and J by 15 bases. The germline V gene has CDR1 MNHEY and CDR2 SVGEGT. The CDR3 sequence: CASSRGTSGMFF. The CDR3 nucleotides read TGTGCCAGCAGCCGAGGGACTAGCGGCATGTTCTTC.

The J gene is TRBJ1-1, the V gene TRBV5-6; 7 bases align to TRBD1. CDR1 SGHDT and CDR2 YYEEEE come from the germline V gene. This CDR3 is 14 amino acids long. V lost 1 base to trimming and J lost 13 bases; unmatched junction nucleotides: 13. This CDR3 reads CASSLNRGPRKVFF. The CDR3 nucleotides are TGTGCCAGCAGCTTGAATAGGGGGCCAAGGAAGGTTTTCTTT. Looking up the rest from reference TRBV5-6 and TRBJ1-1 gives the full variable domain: DAGVTQSPTHLIKTRGQQVTLRCSPKSGHDTVSWYQQALGQGPQFIFQYYEEEERQRGNFPDRFSGHQFPNYSSELNVNALLLGDSALYLCASSLNRGPRKVFFGQGTRLTVV.

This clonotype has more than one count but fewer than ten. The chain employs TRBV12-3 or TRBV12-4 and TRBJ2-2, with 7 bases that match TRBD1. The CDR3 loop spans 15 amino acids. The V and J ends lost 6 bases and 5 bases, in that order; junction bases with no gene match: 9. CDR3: CASRKTGTETGELFF. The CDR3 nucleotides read TGTGCCAGCAGAAAGACCGGGACAGAAACCGGGGAGCTGTTTTTT.

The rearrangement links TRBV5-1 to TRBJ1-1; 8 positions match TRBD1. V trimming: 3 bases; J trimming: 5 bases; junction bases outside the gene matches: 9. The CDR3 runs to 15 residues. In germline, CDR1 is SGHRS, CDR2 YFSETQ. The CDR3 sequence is CASSSTGTGGTEAFF. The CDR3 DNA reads TGCGCCAGCAGCTCCACCGGGACAGGTGGGACTGAAGCTTTCTTT.

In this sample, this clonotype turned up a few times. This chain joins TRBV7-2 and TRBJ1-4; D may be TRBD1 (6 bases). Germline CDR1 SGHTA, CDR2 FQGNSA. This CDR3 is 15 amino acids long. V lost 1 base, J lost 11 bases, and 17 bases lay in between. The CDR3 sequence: CASSLVRGAGVKLFF. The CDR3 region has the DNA TGTGCCAGCAGCTTAGTTAGGGGGGCCGGGGTGAAACTGTTTTTT.

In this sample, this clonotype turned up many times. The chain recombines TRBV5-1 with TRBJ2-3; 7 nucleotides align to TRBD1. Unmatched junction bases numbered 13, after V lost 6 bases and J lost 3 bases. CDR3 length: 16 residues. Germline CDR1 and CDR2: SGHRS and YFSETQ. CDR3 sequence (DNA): TGCGCCAGCAATAACTGGCCGGGACAGATTACAGATACGCAGTATTTT. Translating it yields CASNNWPGQITDTQYF.

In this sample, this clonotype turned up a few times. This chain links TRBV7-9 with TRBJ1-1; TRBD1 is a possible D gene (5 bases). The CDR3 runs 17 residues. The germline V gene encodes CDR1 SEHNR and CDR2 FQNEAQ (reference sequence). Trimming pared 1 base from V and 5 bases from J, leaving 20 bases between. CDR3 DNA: TGTGCCAGCAGCTTAGGGGGCGTGAGGGGCATCGGAACTGAAGCTTTCTTT. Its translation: CASSLGGVRGIGTEAFF.

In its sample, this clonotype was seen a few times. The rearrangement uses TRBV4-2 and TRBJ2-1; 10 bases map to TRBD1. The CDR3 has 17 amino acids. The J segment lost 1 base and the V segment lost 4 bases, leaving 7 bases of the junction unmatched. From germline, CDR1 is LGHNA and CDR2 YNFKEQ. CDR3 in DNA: TGTGCCAGCAGCCCCCTCGGGGACAGGGGTTCCTACAATGAGCAGTTCTTC. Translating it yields CASSPLGDRGSYNEQFF.

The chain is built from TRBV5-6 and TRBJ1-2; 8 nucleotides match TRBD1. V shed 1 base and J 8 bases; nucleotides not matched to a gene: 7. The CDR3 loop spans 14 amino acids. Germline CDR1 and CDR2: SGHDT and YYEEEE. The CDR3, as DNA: TGTGCCAGCAGCTTGATCGCAGGGGGCTTAGGCTACACCTTC. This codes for CASSLIAGGLGYTF.

The CDR3 sequence is CASSLGQSETEAFF. The CDR3 nucleotides are TGTGCCAGCTCACTCGGACAGTCAGAGACTGAAGCTTTCTTT. The chain carries TRBV18 and TRBJ1-1; a possible D gene is TRBD1 (6 bases). CDR1 is KGHSH and CDR2 is LQKENI in the germline V gene. The CDR3 length is 14 residues. V shed 4 bases and J shed 5 bases, with 14 bases lying between them.

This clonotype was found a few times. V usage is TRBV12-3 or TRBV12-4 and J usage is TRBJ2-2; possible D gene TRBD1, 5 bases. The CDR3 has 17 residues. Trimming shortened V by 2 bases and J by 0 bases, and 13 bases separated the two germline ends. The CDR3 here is CASSLMGHNTNTGELFF. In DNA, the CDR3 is TGTGCCAGCAGTTTAATGGGGCATAACACGAACACCGGGGAGCTGTTTTTT.

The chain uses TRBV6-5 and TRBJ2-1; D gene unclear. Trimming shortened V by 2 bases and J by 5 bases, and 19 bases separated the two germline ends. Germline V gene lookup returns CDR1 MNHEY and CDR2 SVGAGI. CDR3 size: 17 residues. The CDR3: CASSYRLIVESHNEQFF. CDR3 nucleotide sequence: TGTGCCAGCAGTTACCGCCTCATCGTCGAGTCCCACAATGAGCAGTTCTTC.

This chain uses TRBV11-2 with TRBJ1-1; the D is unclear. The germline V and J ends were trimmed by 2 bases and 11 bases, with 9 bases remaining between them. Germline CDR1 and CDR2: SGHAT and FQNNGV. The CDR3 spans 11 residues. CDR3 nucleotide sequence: TGTGCCAGCAGCTTAAGCAGTGTCGCTTTCTTT. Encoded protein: CASSLSSVAFF.

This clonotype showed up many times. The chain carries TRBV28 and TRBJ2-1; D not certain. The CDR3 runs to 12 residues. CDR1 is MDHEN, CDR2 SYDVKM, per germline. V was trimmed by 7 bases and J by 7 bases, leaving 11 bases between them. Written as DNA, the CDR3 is TGTGCCAGCAACTTAGGCCTGAATGAGCAGTTCTTC. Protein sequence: CASNLGLNEQFF.

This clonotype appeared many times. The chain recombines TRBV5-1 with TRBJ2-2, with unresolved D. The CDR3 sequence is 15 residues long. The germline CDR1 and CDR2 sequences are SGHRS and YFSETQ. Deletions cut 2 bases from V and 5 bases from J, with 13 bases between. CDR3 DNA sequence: TGCGCCAGCAGCTTTGGGCAGCTTAGTACCGGGGAGCTGTTTTTT. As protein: CASSFGQLSTGELFF.